This TCR beta chain derives from a study of blood T cells in healthy people across ages. In its sample, this clonotype was seen a few times. With 0 bases removed from V and 5 bases from J, the gap between germline ends came to 12 bases. CDR1 is SGDLS, CDR2 YYNGEE, per germline. This CDR3 contains 14 residues. Together with a sample-barcoded 5' primer, a J-beta primer mix was included in a second PCR lasting about 6 to 11 cycles. TCRdb processed the 5' RACE reads anew with MiXCR; each CDR3 protein has one entry. The sample yields about 400,000 distinct CDR3 sequences, about 49% seen once. Sequenced: blood. The V and J genes are TRBV9 and TRBJ2-7; D remains unclear. The clonotype was recovered from a man aged 60-69 years in good health. For the CDR3, the DNA is TGTGCCAGCAGCGTAGGGGGTCGGTCGGACGAGCAGTACTTC. Its protein product is CASSVGGRSDEQYF.